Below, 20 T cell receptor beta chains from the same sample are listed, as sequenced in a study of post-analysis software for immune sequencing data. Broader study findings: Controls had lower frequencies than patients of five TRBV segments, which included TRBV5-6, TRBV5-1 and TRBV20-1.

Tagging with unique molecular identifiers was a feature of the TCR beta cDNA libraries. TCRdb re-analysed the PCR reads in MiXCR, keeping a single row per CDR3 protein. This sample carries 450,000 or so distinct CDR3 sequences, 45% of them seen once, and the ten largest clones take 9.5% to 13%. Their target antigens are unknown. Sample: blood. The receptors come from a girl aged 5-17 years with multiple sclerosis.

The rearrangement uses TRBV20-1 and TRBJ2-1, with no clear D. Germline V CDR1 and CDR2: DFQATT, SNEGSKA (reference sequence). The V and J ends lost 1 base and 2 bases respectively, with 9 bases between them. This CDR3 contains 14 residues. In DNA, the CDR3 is TGCAGTGCTAGAGCAACCGCAACCTACAATGAGCAGTTCTTC. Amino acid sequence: CSARATATYNEQFF.

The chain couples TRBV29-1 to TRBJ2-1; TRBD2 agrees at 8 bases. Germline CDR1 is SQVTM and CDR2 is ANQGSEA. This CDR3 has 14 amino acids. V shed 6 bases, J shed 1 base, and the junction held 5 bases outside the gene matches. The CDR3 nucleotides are TGCAGCGTGGTTAGCGGGAAGTCCTACAATGAGCAGTTCTTC. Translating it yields CSVVSGKSYNEQFF.

Written as DNA, the CDR3 is TGTGCCAGCAGCGCGGATAGCGGGAGCCAAGAGACCCAGTACTTC. Its translation: CASSADSGSQETQYF. The gene calls are TRBV5-8 and TRBJ2-5; the match to TRBD2 covers 9 bases. Unmatched junction bases numbered 5, after V lost 4 bases and J lost 1 base. Looked up from germline, CDR1 is SGHTS and CDR2 is YDEGEE. The CDR3 covers 15 residues.

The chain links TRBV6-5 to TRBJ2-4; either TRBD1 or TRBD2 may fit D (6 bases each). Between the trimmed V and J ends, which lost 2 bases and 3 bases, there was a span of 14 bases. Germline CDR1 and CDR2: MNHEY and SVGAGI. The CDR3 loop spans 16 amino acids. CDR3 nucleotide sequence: TGTGCCAGCAGTTACAAGGGGGGTATAATCAAAAACATTCAGTACTTC. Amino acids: CASSYKGGIIKNIQYF.

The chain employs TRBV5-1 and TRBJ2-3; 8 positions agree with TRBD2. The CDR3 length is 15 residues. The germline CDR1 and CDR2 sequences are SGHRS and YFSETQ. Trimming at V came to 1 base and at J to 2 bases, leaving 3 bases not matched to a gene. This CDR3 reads CASSLTREDTDTQYF. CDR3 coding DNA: TGCGCCAGCAGCTTGACGCGGGAGGACACAGATACGCAGTATTTT.

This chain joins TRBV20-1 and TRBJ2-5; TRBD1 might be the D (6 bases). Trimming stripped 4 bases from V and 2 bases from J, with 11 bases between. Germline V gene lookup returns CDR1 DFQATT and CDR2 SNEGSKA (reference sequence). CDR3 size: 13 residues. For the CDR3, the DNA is TGCAGTGCTACCCGGACAGCTCAAGAGACCCAGTACTTC. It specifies CSATRTAQETQYF.

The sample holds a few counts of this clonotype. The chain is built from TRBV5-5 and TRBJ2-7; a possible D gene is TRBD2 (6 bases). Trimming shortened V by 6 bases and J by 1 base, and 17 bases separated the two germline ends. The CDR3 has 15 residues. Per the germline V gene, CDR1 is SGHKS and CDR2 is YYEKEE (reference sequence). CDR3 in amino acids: CASNWGDRTSYEQYF. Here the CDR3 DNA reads TGTGCCAGCAACTGGGGGGACCGTACATCCTACGAGCAGTACTTC.

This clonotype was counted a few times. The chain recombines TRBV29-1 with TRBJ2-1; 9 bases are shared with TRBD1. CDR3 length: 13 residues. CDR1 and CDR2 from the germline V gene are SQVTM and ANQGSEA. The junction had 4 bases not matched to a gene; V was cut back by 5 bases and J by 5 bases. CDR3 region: CSVTGTGNNEQFF. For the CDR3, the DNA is TGCAGCGTTACCGGGACAGGGAACAATGAGCAGTTCTTC.

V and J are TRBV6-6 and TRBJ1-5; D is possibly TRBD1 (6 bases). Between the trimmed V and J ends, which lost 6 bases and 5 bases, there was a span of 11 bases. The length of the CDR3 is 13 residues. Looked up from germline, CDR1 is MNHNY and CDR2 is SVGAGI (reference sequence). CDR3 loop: CASRRQEYQPQHF. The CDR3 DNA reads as TGTGCCAGCAGGCGACAGGAATATCAGCCCCAGCATTTT.

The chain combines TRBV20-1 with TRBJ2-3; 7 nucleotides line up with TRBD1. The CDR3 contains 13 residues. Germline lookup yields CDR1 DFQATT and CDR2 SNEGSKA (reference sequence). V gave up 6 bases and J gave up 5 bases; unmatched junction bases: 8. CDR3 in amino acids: CSATSRQGDTQYF. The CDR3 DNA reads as TGCAGTGCCACGTCGCGACAGGGAGATACGCAGTATTTT.

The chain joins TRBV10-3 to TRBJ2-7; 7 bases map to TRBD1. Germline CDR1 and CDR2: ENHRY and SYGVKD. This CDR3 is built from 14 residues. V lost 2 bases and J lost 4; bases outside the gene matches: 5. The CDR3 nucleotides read TGTGCCATCAGTGAGCCGGACAGGTCTTACGAGCAGTACTTC. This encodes CAISEPDRSYEQYF.

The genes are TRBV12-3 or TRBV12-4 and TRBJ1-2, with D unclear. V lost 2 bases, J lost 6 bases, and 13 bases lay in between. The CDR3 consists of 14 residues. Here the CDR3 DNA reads TGTGCCAGCAGTTTATCGGGGATGGGAAATGGCTACACCTTC. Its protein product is CASSLSGMGNGYTF.

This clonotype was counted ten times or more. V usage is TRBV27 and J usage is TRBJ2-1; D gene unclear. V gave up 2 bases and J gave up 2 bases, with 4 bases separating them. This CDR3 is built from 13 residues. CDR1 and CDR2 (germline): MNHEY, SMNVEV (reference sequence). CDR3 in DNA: TGTGCCAGCAGTTTAGAACCCTACAATGAGCAGTTCTTC. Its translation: CASSLEPYNEQFF.

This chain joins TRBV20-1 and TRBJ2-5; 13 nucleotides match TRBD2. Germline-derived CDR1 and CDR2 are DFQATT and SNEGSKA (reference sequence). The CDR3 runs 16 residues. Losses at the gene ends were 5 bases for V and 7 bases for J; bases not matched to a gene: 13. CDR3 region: CSAGTSGTPIGGTQYF. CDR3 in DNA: TGCAGTGCTGGGACTAGCGGGACCCCTATAGGAGGGACCCAGTACTTC.

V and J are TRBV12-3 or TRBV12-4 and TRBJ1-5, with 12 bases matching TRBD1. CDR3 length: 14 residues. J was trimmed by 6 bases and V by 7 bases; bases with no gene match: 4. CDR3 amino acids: CASTGTGGGQPQHF. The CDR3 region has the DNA TGTGCCAGCACCGGGACAGGGGGCGGTCAGCCCCAGCATTTT.

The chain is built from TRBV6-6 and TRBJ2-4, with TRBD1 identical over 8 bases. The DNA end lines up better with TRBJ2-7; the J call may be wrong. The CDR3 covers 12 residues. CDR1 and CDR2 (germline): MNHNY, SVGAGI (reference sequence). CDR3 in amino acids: CASSGQVYEQYF. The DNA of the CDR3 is TGTGCCAGCTCGGGACAGGTCTACGAGCAGTACTTC.

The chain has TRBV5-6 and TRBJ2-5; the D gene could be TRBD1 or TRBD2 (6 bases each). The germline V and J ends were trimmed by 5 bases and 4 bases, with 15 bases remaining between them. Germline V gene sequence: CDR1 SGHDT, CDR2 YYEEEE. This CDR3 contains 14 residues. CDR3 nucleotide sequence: TGTGCCAGCAGGTCGGTCGGGGGCGGAGAGACCCAGTACTTC. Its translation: CASRSVGGGETQYF.

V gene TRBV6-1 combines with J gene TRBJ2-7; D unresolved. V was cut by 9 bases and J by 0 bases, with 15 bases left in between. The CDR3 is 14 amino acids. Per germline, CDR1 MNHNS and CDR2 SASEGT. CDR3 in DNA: TGTGCCAGTAAGTCGGTCTTAAACTCCTACGAGCAGTACTTC. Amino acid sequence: CASKSVLNSYEQYF.

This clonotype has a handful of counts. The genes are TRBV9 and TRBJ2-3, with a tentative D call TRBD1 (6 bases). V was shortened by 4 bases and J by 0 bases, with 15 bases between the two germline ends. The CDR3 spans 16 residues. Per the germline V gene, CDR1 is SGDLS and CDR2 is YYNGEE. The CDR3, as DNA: TGTGCCAGCAGCCCCGGGACAAAATTTAGCACAGATACGCAGTATTTT. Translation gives CASSPGTKFSTDTQYF.

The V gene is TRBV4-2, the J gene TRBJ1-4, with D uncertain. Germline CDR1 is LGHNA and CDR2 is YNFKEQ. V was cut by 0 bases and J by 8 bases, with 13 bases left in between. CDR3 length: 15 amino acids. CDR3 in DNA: TGTGCCAGCAGCCAAGAAGGTCAGCTCAACGAAAAACTGTTTTTT. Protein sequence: CASSQEGQLNEKLFF.